This entry lists 16 T cell receptor beta chains sequenced from one sample in a study of T cells in Graves' hyperthyroidism and ophthalmopathy. TCR beta CDR3 sequences were amplified from RNA transcripts. A set of HTBI primers served as the primers for a first-round RT-PCR of the TCR CDR3. TCRdb called the multiplex PCR reads again in MiXCR, with one record for every CDR3 protein. In the table there are nearly 600,000 distinct CDR3 sequences, 11% to 15% of which are singletons. Sample: blood. These receptors were taken from a woman aged 18-29 years with Graves' ophthalmopathy.

In this sample, this clonotype turned up many times. This chain joins TRBV6-5 and TRBJ2-5; D not resolved. In germline, CDR1 is MNHEY, CDR2 SVGAGI. V lost 6 bases to trimming and J lost 2 bases, with 10 bases between them. The CDR3 has 13 amino acids. CDR3 DNA: TGTGCCAGCAGCCCGGACGTACAAGAGACCCAGTACTTC. This encodes CASSPDVQETQYF.

The rearrangement uses TRBV6-2 or TRBV6-3 and TRBJ2-1; 15 positions agree with TRBD2. Trimming cost V 2 bases and J 6 bases; bases outside gene matches: 2. Germline V gene lookup returns CDR1 MNHEY and CDR2 SVGEGT. This CDR3 is 16 amino acids long. The CDR3 nucleotides read TGTGCCAGCAGTTACCGGACTAGCGGGGGGGGCAATGAGCAGTTCTTC. Its translation is CASSYRTSGGGNEQFF.

This clonotype was seen at least ten times. V gene TRBV30 combines with J gene TRBJ2-5; no reliable D call. The CDR3 has 11 residues. Trimming took 2 bases from V and 7 from J, leaving 8 bases between them. Germline V gives CDR1 GTSNPN, CDR2 SVGIG (reference sequence). CDR3 bases: TGTGCCTGGAGTCCACTGGGGACCCAGTACTTC. Protein product: CAWSPLGTQYF.

Ten or more counts support this clonotype. The J gene is TRBJ2-7, the V gene TRBV20-1; D might be TRBD1 or TRBD2, each matching 5 bases. Germline assignment: CDR1 DFQATT and CDR2 SNEGSKA (reference sequence). The V gene lost 6 bases and the J gene lost 5 bases, with 20 bases spanning the gap. This CDR3 is built from 14 residues. The CDR3 sequence is CSARRVGGEDEQYF. The CDR3 bases are TGCAGTGCCCGCCGGGTTGGGGGTGAGGACGAGCAGTACTTC.

Ten or more counts support this clonotype. This chain joins TRBV6-1 and TRBJ1-2, with TRBD1 matching 11 bases. CDR3 length equals 15 residues. In germline, CDR1 is MNHNS, CDR2 SASEGT. The V gene end was trimmed by 6 bases and the J gene end by 3 bases; junction bases not matched to a gene: 6. The chain's CDR3 is CASRRGQGAYYGYTF. Written as DNA, the CDR3 is TGTGCCAGCAGACGAGGACAGGGGGCTTACTATGGCTACACCTTC.

This clonotype was seen many times. This sequence joins TRBV30 and TRBJ2-1; no definite D call. The CDR3 sequence is 12 residues long. Germline CDR1 reads GTSNPN; CDR2 reads SVGIG (reference sequence). V lost 5 bases to trimming and J lost 8 bases, with 13 bases between them. The CDR3 loop reads CAWALRLDEQFF. The DNA for the CDR3 is TGTGCCTGGGCACTTAGATTGGATGAGCAGTTCTTC.

This clonotype was seen ten or more times. V gene TRBV27 combines with J gene TRBJ1-1; the match to TRBD1 covers 11 bases. This CDR3 region has 17 residues. The germline V gene encodes CDR1 MNHEY and CDR2 SMNVEV (reference sequence). With 4 bases clipped from V and 4 bases from J, the junction kept 11 bases outside the gene matches. DNA of the CDR3: TGTGCCAGCAGTTGGGCCTACCCGGGACAGGGGGGCACTGAAGCTTTCTTT. It is translated as CASSWAYPGQGGTEAFF.

There are a few counts of this clonotype. V is TRBV7-2 and J is TRBJ2-7; 8 bases agree with TRBD2. CDR3 length equals 14 residues. V was pared by 6 bases and J by 3 bases, with 7 bases of the junction left unmatched. Germline V gene sequence: CDR1 SGHTA, CDR2 FQGNSA. CDR3 coding DNA: TGTGCCAGCAGTTATGACCTAGCGGGCTACGAGCAGTACTTC. This translates into CASSYDLAGYEQYF.

In this sample, this clonotype turned up many times. The chain has TRBV12-3 or TRBV12-4 and TRBJ1-1; tentatively, D is TRBD1 (6 bases). The CDR3 consists of 12 residues. Trimming shortened V by 5 bases and J by 6 bases, and 10 bases separated the two germline ends. CDR3 nucleotides: TGTGCCAGCAGTATGACAGGTCCTGAAGCTTTCTTT. Protein product: CASSMTGPEAFF.

This clonotype was seen at least ten times. The rearrangement joins TRBV3-1 to TRBJ1-6; D is ambiguous. Germline V lookup: CDR1 LGHDT, CDR2 YNNKEL (reference sequence). The CDR3 runs to 13 residues. Trimming left V 5 bases short and J 10 bases short, with 12 bases between. As DNA, the CDR3 is TGTGCCAGCAGCACAGATAGCAGGTCACCCCTCCACTTT. Translating gives CASSTDSRSPLHF. The variable domain in full, completed from reference TRBV3-1 and TRBJ1-6, reads DTAVSQTPKYLVTQMGNDKSIKCEQNLGHDTMYWYKQDSKKFLKIMFSYNNKELIINETVPNRFSPKSPDKAHLNLHINSLELGDSAVYFCASSTDSRSPLHFGNGTRLTVT.

This clonotype was seen at least ten times. V usage is TRBV7-8 and J usage is TRBJ2-7; 7 bases fit TRBD1. The germline gives CDR1 SGHVS, CDR2 FQNEAQ. This CDR3 spans 16 amino acids. The V gene end was trimmed by 2 bases and the J gene end by 2 bases; junction bases not matched to a gene: 9. CDR3 sequence: CASSLLSGRGTYEQYF. CDR3 DNA sequence: TGTGCCAGCAGCTTATTGTCTGGCAGGGGGACCTACGAGCAGTACTTC.

This clonotype was recorded many times. This chain uses TRBV11-2 with TRBJ2-1; 12 nucleotides line up with TRBD2. Germline CDR1 reads SGHAT; CDR2 reads FQNNGV. V lost 1 base and J lost 7; bases outside the gene matches: 2. The CDR3 spans 15 residues. The CDR3 region has the DNA TGTGCCAGCAGCTTAGTCACTAGCGGGAGGAATGAGCAGTTCTTC. Residues: CASSLVTSGRNEQFF.

This clonotype came up many times. The CDR3 nucleotides are TGTGCCAGCAGCGTAGTTCCTACGGGGACTAGCGGGAGCAATACGCAGTATTTT. Its protein is CASSVVPTGTSGSNTQYF. V is TRBV9 and J is TRBJ2-3; 14 bases map to TRBD2. Germline CDR1 and CDR2: SGDLS and YYNGEE. The CDR3 has 18 residues. The J segment lost 7 bases and the V segment lost 0 bases, leaving 10 bases of the junction unmatched.

Only a few counts were recorded for this clonotype. The rearrangement links TRBV27 to TRBJ1-2; 7 bases align to TRBD1. CDR3 length equals 15 residues. After removal of 7 bases from V and 2 bases from J, the junction contained 10 bases not matched to a gene. Germline lookup yields CDR1 MNHEY and CDR2 SMNVEV (reference sequence). The CDR3 nucleotides are TGTGCCAGCAAAGACAGGGCTGAAGTAAACTATGGCTACACCTTC. Translated, it gives CASKDRAEVNYGYTF.

This clonotype was seen ten or more times. The V gene is TRBV7-6, the J gene TRBJ2-7; perhaps TRBD2 as D (5 bases). Germline V gives CDR1 SGHVS, CDR2 FNYEAQ. The CDR3 totals 16 residues. V was pared by 7 bases and J by 2 bases, with 21 bases between. In nucleotides, the CDR3 is TGTGCCAGCACCCCCGGCCCCCGGGGTGGGACCTACGAGCAGTACTTC. Its translation: CASTPGPRGGTYEQYF.

This clonotype was observed at least ten times. This chain uses TRBV12-3 or TRBV12-4 with TRBJ2-1, with a possible D match to TRBD2 (6 bases). V was shortened by 6 bases and J by 4 bases, with 19 bases between the two germline ends. The CDR3 extends over 16 amino acids. CDR3 sequence: CASSPPGSGWYNEQFF. CDR3 DNA: TGTGCCAGCAGCCCTCCCGGGAGCGGATGGTACAATGAGCAGTTCTTC.